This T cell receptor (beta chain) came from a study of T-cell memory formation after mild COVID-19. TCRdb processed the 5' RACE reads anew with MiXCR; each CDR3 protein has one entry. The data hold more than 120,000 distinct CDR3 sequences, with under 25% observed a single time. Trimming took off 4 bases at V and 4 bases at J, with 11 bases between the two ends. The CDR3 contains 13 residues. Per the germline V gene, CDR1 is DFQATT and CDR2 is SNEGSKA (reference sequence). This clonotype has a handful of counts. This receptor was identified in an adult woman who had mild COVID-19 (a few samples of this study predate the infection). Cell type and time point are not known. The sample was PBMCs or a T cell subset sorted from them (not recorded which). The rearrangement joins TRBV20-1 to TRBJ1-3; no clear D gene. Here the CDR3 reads CSATELPGNTIYF. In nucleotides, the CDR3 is TGCAGTGCTACGGAGCTCCCGGGAAACACCATATATTTT.